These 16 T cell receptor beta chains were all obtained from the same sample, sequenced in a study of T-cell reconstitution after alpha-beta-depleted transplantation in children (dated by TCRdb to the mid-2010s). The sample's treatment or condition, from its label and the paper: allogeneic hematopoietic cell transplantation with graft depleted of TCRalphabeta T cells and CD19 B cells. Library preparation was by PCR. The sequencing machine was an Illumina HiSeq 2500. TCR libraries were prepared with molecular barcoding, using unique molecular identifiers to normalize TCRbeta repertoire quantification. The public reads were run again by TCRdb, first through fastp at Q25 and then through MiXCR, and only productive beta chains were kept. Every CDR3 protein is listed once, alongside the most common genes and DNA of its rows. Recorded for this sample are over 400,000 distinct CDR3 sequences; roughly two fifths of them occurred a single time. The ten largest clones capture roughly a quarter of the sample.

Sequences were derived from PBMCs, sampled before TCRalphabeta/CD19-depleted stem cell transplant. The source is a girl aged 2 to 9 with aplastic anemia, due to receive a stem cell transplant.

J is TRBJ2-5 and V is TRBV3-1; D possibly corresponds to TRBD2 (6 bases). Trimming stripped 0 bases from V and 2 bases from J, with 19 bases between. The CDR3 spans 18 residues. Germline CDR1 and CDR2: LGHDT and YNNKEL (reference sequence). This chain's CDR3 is CASSQDSRYVAEQETQYF. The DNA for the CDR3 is TGTGCCAGCAGCCAAGACTCGCGATACGTAGCGGAGCAAGAGACCCAGTACTTC.

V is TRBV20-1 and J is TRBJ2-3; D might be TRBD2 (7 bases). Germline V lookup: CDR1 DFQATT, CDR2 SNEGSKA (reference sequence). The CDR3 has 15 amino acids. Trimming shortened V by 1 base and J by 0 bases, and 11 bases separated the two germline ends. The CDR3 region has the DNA TGCAGTGCTAGAGCGGGGGGCTCTAGCACAGATACGCAGTATTTT. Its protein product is CSARAGGSSTDTQYF.

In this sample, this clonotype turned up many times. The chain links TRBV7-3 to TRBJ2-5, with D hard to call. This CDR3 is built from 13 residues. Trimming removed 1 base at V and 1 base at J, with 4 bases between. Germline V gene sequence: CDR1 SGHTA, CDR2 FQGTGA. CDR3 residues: CASSLSVQETQYF. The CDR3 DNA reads TGTGCCAGCAGCTTAAGTGTCCAAGAGACCCAGTACTTC.

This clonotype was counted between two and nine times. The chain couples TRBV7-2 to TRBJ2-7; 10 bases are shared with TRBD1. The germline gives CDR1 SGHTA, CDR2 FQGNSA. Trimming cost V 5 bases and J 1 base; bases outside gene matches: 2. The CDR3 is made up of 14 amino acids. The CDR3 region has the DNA TGTGCCAGCAGCCGGGACAGGGGTTCCTACGAGCAGTACTTC. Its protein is CASSRDRGSYEQYF.

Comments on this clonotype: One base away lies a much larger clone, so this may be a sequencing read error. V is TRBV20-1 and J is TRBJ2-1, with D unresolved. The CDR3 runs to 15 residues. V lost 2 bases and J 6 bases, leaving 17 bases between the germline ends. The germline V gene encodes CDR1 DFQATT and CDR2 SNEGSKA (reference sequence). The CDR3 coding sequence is TGCAGTGCTAGACCATCGGGTCGAACACCCAATGAGCAGTTCTTC. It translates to CSARPSGRTPNEQFF.

For the CDR3, the DNA is TGTGCCAGCAGCCATCCGGCGGGGGGGCGGTACAATGAGCAGTTCTTC. Translated: CASSHPAGGRYNEQFF. This chain links TRBV3-1 with TRBJ2-1, with TRBD2 identical over 9 bases. The ends lost 3 bases at V and 4 bases at J; junction bases unmatched: 7. This CDR3 has 16 amino acids. Germline CDR1 and CDR2: LGHDT and YNNKEL (reference sequence).

CDR3 sequence: CASSVRPETGVNEQFF. In DNA, the CDR3 is TGTGCCAGCAGCGTAAGACCGGAGACAGGGGTCAATGAGCAGTTCTTC. V and J are TRBV9 and TRBJ2-1; 8 bases are a match to TRBD1. Germline assignment: CDR1 SGDLS and CDR2 YYNGEE. The CDR3 totals 16 residues. J lost 6 bases, V lost 1 base, and 9 bases had no gene match.

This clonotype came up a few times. The CDR3 loop reads CASSFGEDTYGYTF. DNA for the CDR3: TGCGCCAGCAGCTTCGGGGAGGATACCTATGGCTACACCTTC. The gene calls are TRBV5-1 and TRBJ1-2; D is unresolved. Trimming shortened V by 2 bases and J by 4 bases, and 12 bases separated the two germline ends. Germline CDR1 reads SGHRS; CDR2 reads YFSETQ. This CDR3 is 14 amino acids long.

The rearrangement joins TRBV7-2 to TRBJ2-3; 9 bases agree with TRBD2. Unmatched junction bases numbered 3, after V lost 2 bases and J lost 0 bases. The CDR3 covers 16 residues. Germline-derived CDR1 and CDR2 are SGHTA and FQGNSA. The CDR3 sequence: CASSLLAGASTDTQYF. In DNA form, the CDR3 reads TGTGCCAGCAGCTTATTAGCGGGGGCTAGCACAGATACGCAGTATTTT.

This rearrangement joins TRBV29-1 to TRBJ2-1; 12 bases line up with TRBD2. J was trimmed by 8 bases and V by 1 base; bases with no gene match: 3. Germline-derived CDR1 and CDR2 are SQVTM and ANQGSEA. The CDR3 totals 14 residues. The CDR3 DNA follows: TGCAGCGTTGAAGGACTAGCGGGAGACGATGAGCAGTTCTTC. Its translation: CSVEGLAGDDEQFF.

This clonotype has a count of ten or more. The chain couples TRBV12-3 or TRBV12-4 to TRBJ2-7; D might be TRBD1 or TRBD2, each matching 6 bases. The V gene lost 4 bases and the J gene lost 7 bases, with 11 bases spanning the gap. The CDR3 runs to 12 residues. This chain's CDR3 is CASSYGGGEQYF. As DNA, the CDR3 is TGTGCCAGCAGTTACGGGGGCGGAGAGCAGTACTTC.

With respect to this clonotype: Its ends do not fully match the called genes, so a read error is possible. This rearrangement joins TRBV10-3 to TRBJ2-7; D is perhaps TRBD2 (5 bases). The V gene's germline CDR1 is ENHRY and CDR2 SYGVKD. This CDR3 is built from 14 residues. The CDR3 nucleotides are TGTGCCATCAGCGAGTCTAGCCCACTTACGGTGCAGTACTTC. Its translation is CAISESSPLTVQYF.

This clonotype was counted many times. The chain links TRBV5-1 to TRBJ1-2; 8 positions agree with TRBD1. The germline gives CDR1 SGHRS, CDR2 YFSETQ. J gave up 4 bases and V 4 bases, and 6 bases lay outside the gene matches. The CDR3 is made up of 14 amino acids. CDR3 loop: CASSEMTGVYGYTF. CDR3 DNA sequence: TGCGCCAGCAGCGAAATGACAGGGGTCTATGGCTACACCTTC.

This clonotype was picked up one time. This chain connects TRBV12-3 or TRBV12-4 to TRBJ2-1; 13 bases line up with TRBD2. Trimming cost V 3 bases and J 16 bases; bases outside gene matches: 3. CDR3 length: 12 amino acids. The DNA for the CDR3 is TGTGCCAGCAGTTTGGGACTAGCGGGGCCTTTCTTC. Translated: CASSLGLAGPFF.

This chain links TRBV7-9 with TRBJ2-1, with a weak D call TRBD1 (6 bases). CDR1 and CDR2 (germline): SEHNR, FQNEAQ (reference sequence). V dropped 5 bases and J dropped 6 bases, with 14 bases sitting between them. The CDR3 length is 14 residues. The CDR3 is CASSHDLGANEQFF. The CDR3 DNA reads TGTGCCAGCAGCCACGATCTGGGGGCCAATGAGCAGTTCTTC.

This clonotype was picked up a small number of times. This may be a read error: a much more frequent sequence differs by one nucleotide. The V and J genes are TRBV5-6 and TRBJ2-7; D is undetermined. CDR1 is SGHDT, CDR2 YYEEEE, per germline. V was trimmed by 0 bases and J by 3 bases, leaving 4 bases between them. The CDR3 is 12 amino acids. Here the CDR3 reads CASSLANYEQYF. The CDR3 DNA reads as TGTGCCAGCAGCTTGGCCAACTACGAGCAGTACTTC.